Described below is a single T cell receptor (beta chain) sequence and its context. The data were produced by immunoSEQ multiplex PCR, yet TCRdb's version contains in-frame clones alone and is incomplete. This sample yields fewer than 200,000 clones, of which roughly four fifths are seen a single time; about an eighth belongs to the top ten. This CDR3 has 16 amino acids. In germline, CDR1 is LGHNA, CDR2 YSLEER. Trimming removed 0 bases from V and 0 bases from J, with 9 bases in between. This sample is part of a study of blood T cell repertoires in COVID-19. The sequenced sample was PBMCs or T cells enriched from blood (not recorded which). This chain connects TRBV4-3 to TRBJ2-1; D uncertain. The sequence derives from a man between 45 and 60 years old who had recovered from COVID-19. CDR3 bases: TGCGCCAGCAGCCAAGATTTTGCTAACTCCTACAATGAGCAGTTCTTC. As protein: CASSQDFANSYNEQFF.